The clone carrying this T cell receptor beta chain has more than one count but fewer than ten. Its antigen is not identified. The data are from a study of cytomegalovirus exposure and HLA in healthy donors. Findings and limits, study-wide: In a later analysis, HLA-associated beta chains showed higher expansion and lower generation probabilities than comparable chains.

PCR was performed using 60 Vbeta and 13 Jbeta primers. Per the study methods: Per a later analysis, the number of unique TCR beta chains was around 80 million, of which roughly 10 million were shared. Produced via immunoSEQ multiplex PCR; TCRdb's table is partial and in-frame only. V and J calls and clone size are copied from that table; D and trimming were computed from the DNA. The data contain some 190,000 clones, around 80% of them singletons. Material for sequencing was PBMCs. The sequence derives from a man aged 18 to 29 in good health and CMV-seronegative.

CDR3 protein: CASSLEGNEKLFF. The CDR3 region has the DNA TGTGCCAGCAGCTTGGAGGGGAATGAAAAACTGTTTTTT. V is TRBV11-3 and J is TRBJ1-4; D is possibly TRBD1 (5 bases). V was trimmed by 3 bases and J by 5 bases, leaving 7 bases between them. Germline V gene sequence: CDR1 SGHNT, CDR2 YENEEA. The CDR3 has 13 amino acids.